These 27 T cell receptor beta chains were sequenced from one sample in a study of siplizumab effects on memory and regulatory T cells. Measured with immunoSEQ multiplex PCR; TCRdb has only the in-frame clones, and not every one. The sample lists some 70,000 clones; around nine tenths were seen once. Sequencing used Tregs sorted from blood. Receptor source: a human donor in good health.

CDR3 residues: CASSWGQGAYEQYF. The CDR3 DNA is TGTGCCAGCAGCTGGGGACAGGGGGCTTACGAGCAGTACTTC. V gene TRBV5-6 combines with J gene TRBJ2-7, with 12 bases fitting TRBD1. V was clipped by 3 bases and J by 4 bases; unmatched bases: 2. The CDR3 is made up of 14 amino acids. From germline, CDR1 is SGHDT and CDR2 YYEEEE.

The DNA for the CDR3 is TGTGCCAGCAGCTCGGCCTACAATGAGCAGTTCTTC. Residues: CASSSAYNEQFF. This chain connects TRBV6-5 to TRBJ2-1; no clear D gene. The CDR3 runs to 12 residues. V lost 6 bases and J 2 bases, leaving 5 bases between the germline ends. Per germline, CDR1 MNHEY and CDR2 SVGAGI.

The chain uses TRBV6-1 and TRBJ2-7, with D unresolved. V lost 6 bases to trimming and J lost 6 bases, with 15 bases between them. Germline V lookup: CDR1 MNHNS, CDR2 SASEGT. This CDR3 contains 13 residues. The CDR3 loop reads CASRGPPSLEQYF. CDR3 nucleotide sequence: TGTGCCAGCAGGGGCCCACCGAGCCTCGAGCAGTACTTC.

The gene calls are TRBV7-9 and TRBJ2-5; D gene unclear. The V end lost 5 bases, the J end lost 3 bases, and 4 bases lay between the germline ends. The CDR3 consists of 11 residues. CDR1 and CDR2 (germline): SEHNR, FQNEAQ (reference sequence). This CDR3 is CASSRKETQYF. In nucleotides, the CDR3 is TGTGCCAGCAGCCGAAAAGAGACCCAGTACTTC.

This chain uses TRBV6-6 with TRBJ2-7; D is tentatively TRBD1 or TRBD2 (6 bases each). With 5 bases removed from V and 7 bases from J, the gap between germline ends came to 24 bases. Germline CDR1 MNHNY, CDR2 SVGAGI (reference sequence). The CDR3 has 16 residues. CDR3 loop: CASSRGRGTGQEEQYF. In DNA form, the CDR3 reads TGTGCCAGCAGTCGGGGAAGGGGGACTGGTCAGGAAGAGCAGTACTTC.

The genes are TRBV7-2 and TRBJ2-7; D not resolved. The germline gives CDR1 SGHTA, CDR2 FQGNSA. The V end lost 5 bases, the J end lost 3 bases, and 5 bases lay between the germline ends. The CDR3 has 11 amino acids. As DNA, the CDR3 is TGTGCCAGCAGCGGCTTCTACGAGCAGTACTTC. It is translated as CASSGFYEQYF.

The rearrangement uses TRBV11-2 and TRBJ2-7, with D perhaps assigned TRBD1 or TRBD2 (5 bases each). Germline CDR1 SGHAT, CDR2 FQNNGV. This CDR3 has 14 residues. Trimming left V 3 bases short and J 1 base short, with 10 bases between. DNA of the CDR3: TGTGCCAGCAGCTTCCGGGACGCTTCCTACGAGCAGTACTTC. It yields the protein CASSFRDASYEQYF. Full variable domain (remainder filled in from reference TRBV11-2 and TRBJ2-7): EAGVAQSPRYKIIEKRQSVAFWCNPISGHATLYWYQQILGQGPKLLIQFQNNGVVDDSQLPKDRFSAERLKGVDSTLKIQPAKLEDSAVYLCASSFRDASYEQYFGPGTRLTVT.

The genes are TRBV5-6 and TRBJ2-1; 12 bases line up with TRBD1. The V segment lost 1 base and the J segment 16 bases; nucleotides outside the gene matches: 6. The CDR3 sequence is 13 residues long. Germline V gene lookup returns CDR1 SGHDT and CDR2 YYEEEE. Here the CDR3 reads CASSLPGTGGAFF. The CDR3 DNA follows: TGTGCCAGCAGCTTGCCCGGGACAGGGGGCGCCTTCTTC.

The chain links TRBV18 to TRBJ2-5, with no clear D. The CDR3 runs 11 residues. V lost 6 bases and J lost 0, with 2 bases in between. Germline CDR1 reads KGHSH; CDR2 reads LQKENI. The CDR3 DNA follows: TGTGCCAGCTCCCACCAAGAGACCCAGTACTTC. Translated: CASSHQETQYF.

The chain carries TRBV28 and TRBJ1-1; tentative D call: TRBD1 (6 bases). The CDR3 runs 15 residues. Trimming took off 6 bases at V and 0 bases at J, with 14 bases between the two ends. Germline lookup yields CDR1 MDHEN and CDR2 SYDVKM. CDR3 bases: TGTGCCAGCAGCCTTAGGGGGGTCATGAACACTGAAGCTTTCTTT. Protein: CASSLRGVMNTEAFF. The entire variable domain, with the rest obtained from reference TRBV28 and TRBJ1-1, is as follows: DVKVTQSSRYLVKRTGEKVFLECVQDMDHENMFWYRQDPGLGLRLIYFSYDVKMKEKGDIPEGYSVSREKKERFSLILESASTNQTSMYLCASSLRGVMNTEAFFGQGTRLTVV.

The chain is built from TRBV19 and TRBJ2-7; D might be TRBD1 (5 bases). The CDR3 has 15 amino acids. Germline V lookup: CDR1 LNHDA, CDR2 SQIVND (reference sequence). Trimming removed 4 bases from V and 6 bases from J, with 19 bases in between. Written as DNA, the CDR3 is TGTGCCAGTAGTAGGTCCAGGGCGAATAGGGGCGAGCAGTACTTC. Translated, it gives CASSRSRANRGEQYF.

The V and J genes are TRBV11-1 and TRBJ1-2; the match to TRBD1 covers 8 bases. V was pared by 1 base and J by 13 bases, with 5 bases of the junction left unmatched. The CDR3 spans 12 residues. In germline, CDR1 is SGHAT, CDR2 FQDESV (reference sequence). The CDR3 sequence: CASSLDRTGFTF. The CDR3 DNA is TGTGCCAGCAGCTTAGATCGGACAGGGTTCACCTTC. Complete variable domain (other parts from reference TRBV11-1 and TRBJ1-2): EAEVAQSPRYKITEKSQAVAFWCDPISGHATLYWYRQILGQGPELLVQFQDESVVDDSQLPKDRFSAERLKGVDSTLKIQPAELGDSAMYLCASSLDRTGFTFGSGTRLTVV.

The rearrangement uses TRBV6-6 and TRBJ2-1; 9 nucleotides agree with TRBD2. Losses at the gene ends were 6 bases for V and 4 bases for J; bases not matched to a gene: 4. The germline CDR1 and CDR2 sequences are MNHNY and SVGAGI (reference sequence). There are 14 residues in the CDR3. This CDR3 is CASRASGAYNEQFF. CDR3 bases: TGTGCCAGCAGGGCTAGCGGGGCTTACAATGAGCAGTTCTTC.

The V call is TRBV7-8, the J call TRBJ2-7; no clear D. Per germline, CDR1 SGHVS and CDR2 FQNEAQ. The CDR3 is 14 amino acids. Trimming took 5 bases from V and 2 from J, leaving 13 bases between them. This chain's CDR3 is CASSRTDGPYEQYF. The CDR3 DNA reads TGTGCCAGCAGCAGGACGGACGGACCCTACGAGCAGTACTTC.

V usage is TRBV7-8 and J usage is TRBJ1-5; 9 bases are shared with TRBD1. The CDR3 totals 19 residues. J lost 2 bases, V lost 5 bases, and 16 bases had no gene match. Germline assignment: CDR1 SGHVS and CDR2 FQNEAQ. CDR3 amino acids: CASSLSYLGQGVRNQPQHF. CDR3 nucleotides: TGTGCCAGCAGCCTAAGTTACTTGGGACAGGGCGTTCGCAATCAGCCCCAGCATTTT.

This clone was recorded only once. This chain joins TRBV11-2 and TRBJ1-1; D uncertain. From germline, CDR1 is SGHAT and CDR2 FQNNGV. The CDR3 sequence is 14 residues long. V shed 0 bases and J shed 3 bases, with 8 bases lying between them. The CDR3 sequence: CASSLDRAHTEAFF. CDR3 bases: TGTGCCAGCAGCTTAGACAGAGCACACACTGAAGCTTTCTTT.

The chain links TRBV6-6 to TRBJ1-3, with TRBD1 matching over 7 bases. The CDR3 covers 15 residues. Germline CDR1 reads MNHNY; CDR2 reads SVGAGI (reference sequence). With 8 bases clipped from V and 4 bases from J, the junction kept 11 bases outside the gene matches. The CDR3 reads CASLLRQGRGNTIYF. For the CDR3, the DNA is TGTGCCAGCTTACTAAGACAGGGAAGAGGAAACACCATATATTTT.

This rearrangement joins TRBV10-3 to TRBJ2-4; tentative D call: TRBD1 (6 bases). Trimming left V 0 bases short and J 0 bases short, with 18 bases between. Germline CDR1 ENHRY, CDR2 SYGVKD. The CDR3 is 19 residues long. CDR3 DNA: TGTGCCATCAGTGAGTCAAGCGCTACAGGGACACTAGCCAAAAACATTCAGTACTTC. This codes for CAISESSATGTLAKNIQYF.

V usage is TRBV19 and J usage is TRBJ1-5; TRBD1 might be the D (5 bases). Germline CDR1 is LNHDA and CDR2 is SQIVND (reference sequence). The CDR3 consists of 17 residues. The ends were cut back, 7 bases at V and 0 bases at J, with 19 bases in the middle. CDR3 sequence reads: CASNSWLTVNSNQPQHF. The CDR3 DNA reads TGTGCCAGTAATTCGTGGCTGACAGTTAATAGCAATCAGCCCCAGCATTTT.

A single count supports this clone. The chain combines TRBV5-4 with TRBJ1-1; no firm D call. Trimming removed 5 bases from V and 5 bases from J, with 10 bases in between. Germline loops: CDR1 SGHNT, CDR2 YYREEE (reference sequence). The CDR3 length is 12 residues. The CDR3 sequence: CASSQYRTEAFF. The CDR3 DNA follows: TGTGCCAGCAGTCAATACAGAACTGAAGCTTTCTTT.

The chain links TRBV19 to TRBJ1-2; D call uncertain. This CDR3 comprises 17 residues. CDR1 and CDR2 from the germline V gene are LNHDA and SQIVND (reference sequence). V lost 2 bases, J lost 0 bases, and 16 bases lay in between. The CDR3: CASSIRTAAQANYGYTF. As DNA, the CDR3 is TGTGCCAGTAGTATAAGGACTGCGGCTCAGGCTAACTATGGCTACACCTTC.

This chain connects TRBV6-5 to TRBJ2-5, with unresolved D. Germline V gene data show CDR1 as MNHEY and CDR2 as SVGAGI. V shed 6 bases and J shed 4 bases, with 12 bases lying between them. The CDR3 length is 13 residues. The CDR3 reads CASSHGPRETQYF. In DNA form, the CDR3 reads TGTGCCAGCAGCCACGGACCGAGAGAGACCCAGTACTTC.

The chain links TRBV27 to TRBJ2-7; TRBD1 agrees at 9 bases. In germline, CDR1 is MNHEY, CDR2 SMNVEV (reference sequence). The CDR3 runs to 13 residues. J lost 9 bases, V lost 6 bases, and 9 bases had no gene match. As DNA, the CDR3 is TGTGCCAGCAGCCCCCGGGACAGGGCAGGGCAGTACTTC. Its translation is CASSPRDRAGQYF.

This clone appeared once. The V call is TRBV5-1, the J call TRBJ2-7, with 7 positions matching TRBD2. V dropped 5 bases and J dropped 0; count of bases not matched to a gene: 2. The germline CDR1 and CDR2 sequences are SGHRS and YFSETQ. This CDR3 comprises 13 residues. The DNA of the CDR3 is TGCGCCAGCAGGCTAGCGGCCTCCTACGAGCAGTACTTC. Its protein is CASRLAASYEQYF.

The CDR3 DNA reads as TGTGCCAGCAGTTACCCGACCAATCAGCCCCAGCATTTT. It specifies CASSYPTNQPQHF. The chain couples TRBV6-6 to TRBJ1-5, with D unresolved. Germline-derived CDR1 and CDR2 are MNHNY and SVGAGI (reference sequence). Trimming took off 2 bases at V and 3 bases at J, with 5 bases between the two ends. The CDR3 is made up of 13 amino acids.

The chain combines TRBV2 with TRBJ1-1; 9 bases are a match to TRBD1. Germline V gene sequence: CDR1 SNHLY, CDR2 FYNNEI. V lost 5 bases to trimming and J lost 2 bases; unmatched junction nucleotides: 9. The CDR3 runs 16 residues. The CDR3 region has the DNA TGTGCCAGCAGTACCGGGACAGGGATCGTTAACACTGAAGCTTTCTTT. It yields the protein CASSTGTGIVNTEAFF.

The rearrangement joins TRBV20-1 to TRBJ2-5; D is possibly TRBD2 (6 bases). This CDR3 comprises 11 residues. CDR1 is DFQATT and CDR2 is SNEGSKA in the germline V gene (reference sequence). Deletions cut 1 base from V and 9 bases from J, with 9 bases between. CDR3 in amino acids: CSARVGEAQYF. Here the CDR3 DNA reads TGCAGTGCTAGAGTCGGGGAGGCCCAGTACTTC.